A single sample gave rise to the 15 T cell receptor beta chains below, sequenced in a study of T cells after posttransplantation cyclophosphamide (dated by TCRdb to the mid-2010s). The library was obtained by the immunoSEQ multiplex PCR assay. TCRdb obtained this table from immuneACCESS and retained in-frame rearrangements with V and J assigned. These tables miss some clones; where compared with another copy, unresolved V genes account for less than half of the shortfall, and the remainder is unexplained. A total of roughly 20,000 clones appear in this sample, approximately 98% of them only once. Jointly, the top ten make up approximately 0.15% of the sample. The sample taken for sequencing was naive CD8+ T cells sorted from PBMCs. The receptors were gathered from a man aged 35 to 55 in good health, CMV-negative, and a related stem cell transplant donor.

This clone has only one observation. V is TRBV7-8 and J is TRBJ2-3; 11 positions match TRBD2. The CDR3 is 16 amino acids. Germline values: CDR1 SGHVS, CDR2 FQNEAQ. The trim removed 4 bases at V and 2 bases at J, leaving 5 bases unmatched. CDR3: CASSSQGLADTDTQYF. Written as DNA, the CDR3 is TGTGCCAGCAGCTCCCAGGGACTAGCGGACACAGATACGCAGTATTTT.

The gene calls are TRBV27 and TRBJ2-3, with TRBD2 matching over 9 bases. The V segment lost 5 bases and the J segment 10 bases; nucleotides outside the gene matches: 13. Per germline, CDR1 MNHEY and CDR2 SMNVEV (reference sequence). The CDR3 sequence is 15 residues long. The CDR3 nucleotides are TGTGCCAGCAGTAATCTAGCGGGGTCCGGATGGGCGCAGTATTTT. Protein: CASSNLAGSGWAQYF.

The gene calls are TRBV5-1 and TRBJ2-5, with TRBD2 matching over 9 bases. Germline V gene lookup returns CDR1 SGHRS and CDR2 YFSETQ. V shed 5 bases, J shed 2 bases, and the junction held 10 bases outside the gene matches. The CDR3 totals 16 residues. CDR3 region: CASRVGASGVQETQYF. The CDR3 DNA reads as TGCGCCAGCAGGGTCGGTGCTAGCGGGGTTCAAGAGACCCAGTACTTC.

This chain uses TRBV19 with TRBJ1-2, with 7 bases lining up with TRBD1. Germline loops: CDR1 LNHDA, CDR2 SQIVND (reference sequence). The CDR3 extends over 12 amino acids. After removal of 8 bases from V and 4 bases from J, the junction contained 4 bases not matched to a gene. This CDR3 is CASLQGLYGYTF. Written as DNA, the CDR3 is TGTGCCAGTTTACAGGGGCTCTATGGCTACACCTTC.

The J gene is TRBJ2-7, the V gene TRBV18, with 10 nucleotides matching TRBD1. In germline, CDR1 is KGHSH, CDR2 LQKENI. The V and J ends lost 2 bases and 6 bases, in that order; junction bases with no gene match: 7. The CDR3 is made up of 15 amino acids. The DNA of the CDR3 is TGTGCCAGCTCACCAATAGGACAGGGGGGTCCCGAGCAGTACTTC. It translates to CASSPIGQGGPEQYF.

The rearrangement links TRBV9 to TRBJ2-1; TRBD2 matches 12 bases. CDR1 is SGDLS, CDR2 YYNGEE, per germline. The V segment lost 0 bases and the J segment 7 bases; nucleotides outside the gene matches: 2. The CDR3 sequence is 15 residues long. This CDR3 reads CASSVVTSGRNEQFF. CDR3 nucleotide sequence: TGTGCCAGCAGCGTAGTCACTAGCGGGAGGAATGAGCAGTTCTTC. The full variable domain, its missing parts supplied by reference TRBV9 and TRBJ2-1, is DSGVTQTPKHLITATGQRVTLRCSPRSGDLSVYWYQQSLDQGLQFLIQYYNGEERAKGNILERFSAQQFPDLHSELNLSSLELGDSALYFCASSVVTSGRNEQFFGPGTRLTVL.

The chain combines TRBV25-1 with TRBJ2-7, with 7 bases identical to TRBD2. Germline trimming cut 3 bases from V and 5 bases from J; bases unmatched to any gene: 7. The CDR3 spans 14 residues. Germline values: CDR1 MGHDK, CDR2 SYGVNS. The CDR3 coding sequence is TGTGCCAGCAGTGAGGGGCGGGAGCTGGACGAGCAGTACTTC. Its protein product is CASSEGRELDEQYF.

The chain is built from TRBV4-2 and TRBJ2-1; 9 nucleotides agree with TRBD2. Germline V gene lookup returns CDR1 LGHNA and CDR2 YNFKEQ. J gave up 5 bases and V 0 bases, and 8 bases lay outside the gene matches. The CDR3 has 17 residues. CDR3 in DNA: TGTGCCAGCAGCCAAGATCCTAGCGGGATGGGGCACAATGAGCAGTTCTTC. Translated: CASSQDPSGMGHNEQFF.

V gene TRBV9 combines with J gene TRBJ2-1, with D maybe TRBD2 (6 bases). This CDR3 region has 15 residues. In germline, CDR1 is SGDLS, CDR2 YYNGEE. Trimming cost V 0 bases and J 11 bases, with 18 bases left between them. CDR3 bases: TGTGCCAGCAGCGTAGCTGAATGGGGAGCGGGCCAGCAGTTCTTC. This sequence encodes CASSVAEWGAGQQFF.

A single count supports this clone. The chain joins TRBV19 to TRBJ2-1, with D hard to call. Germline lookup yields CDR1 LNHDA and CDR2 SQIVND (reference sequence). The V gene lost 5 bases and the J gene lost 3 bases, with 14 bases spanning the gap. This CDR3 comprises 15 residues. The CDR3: CASSLGSLNYNEQFF. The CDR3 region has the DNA TGTGCCAGTAGTCTGGGCAGCCTAAACTACAATGAGCAGTTCTTC.

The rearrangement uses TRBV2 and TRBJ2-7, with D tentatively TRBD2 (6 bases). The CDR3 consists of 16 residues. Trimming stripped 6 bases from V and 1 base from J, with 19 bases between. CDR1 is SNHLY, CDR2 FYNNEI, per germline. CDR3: CASSGGPGGISYEQYF. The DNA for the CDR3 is TGTGCCAGCAGCGGAGGGCCCGGGGGTATTTCCTACGAGCAGTACTTC.

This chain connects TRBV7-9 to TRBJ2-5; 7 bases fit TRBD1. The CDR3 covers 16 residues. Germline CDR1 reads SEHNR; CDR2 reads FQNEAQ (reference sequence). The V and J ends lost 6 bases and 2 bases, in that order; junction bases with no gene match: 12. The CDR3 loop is CASSLTGAEVQETQYF. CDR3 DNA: TGTGCCAGCAGTCTTACAGGGGCCGAAGTTCAAGAGACCCAGTACTTC.

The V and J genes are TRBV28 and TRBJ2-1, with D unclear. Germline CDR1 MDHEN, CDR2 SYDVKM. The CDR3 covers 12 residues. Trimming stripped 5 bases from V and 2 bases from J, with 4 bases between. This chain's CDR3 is CASSLAYNEQFF. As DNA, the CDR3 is TGTGCCAGCAGTCTCGCCTACAATGAGCAGTTCTTC.

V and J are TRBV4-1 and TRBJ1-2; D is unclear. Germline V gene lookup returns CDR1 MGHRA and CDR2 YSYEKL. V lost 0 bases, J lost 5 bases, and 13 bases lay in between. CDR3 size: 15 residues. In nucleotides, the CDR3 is TGCGCCAGCAGCCAAGATCCCGGGGTAGTATATGGCTACACCTTC. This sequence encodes CASSQDPGVVYGYTF.

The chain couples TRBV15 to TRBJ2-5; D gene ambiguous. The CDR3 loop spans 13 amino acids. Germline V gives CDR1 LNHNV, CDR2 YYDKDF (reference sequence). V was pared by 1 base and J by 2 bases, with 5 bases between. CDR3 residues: CATSRAPQETQYF. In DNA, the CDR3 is TGTGCCACCAGCAGAGCCCCACAAGAGACCCAGTACTTC.